These 20 T cell receptor beta chains originate from one sample sequenced in a study of blood T cell repertoires in COVID-19. The repertoire was sequenced with immunoSEQ multiplex PCR; TCRdb's copy has only in-frame clones and lacks some. Of roughly 250,000 clones in the sample, about 89% are singletons; the top ten hold approximately 9.8%. The source material was peripheral blood. The receptors were sampled from a man aged 35-49 years who had recovered from COVID-19.

V and J are TRBV21-1 and TRBJ2-5; TRBD1, the table's D call, lacks a check against the DNA. TRBV21-1 is annotated as a pseudogene. The CDR3 has 13 amino acids. CDR3 amino acids: CASNQGPQETQYF. CDR3 in DNA: TGTGCCAGCAATCAGGGTCCCCAAGAGACCCAGTACTTC.

This chain joins TRBV7-2 and TRBJ2-7; a possible D gene is TRBD1 (6 bases). CDR3 length: 15 residues. Germline CDR1 reads SGHTA; CDR2 reads FQGNSA. Trimming stripped 2 bases from V and 4 bases from J, with 15 bases between. This CDR3 is CASSLQDSAKYEQYF. The CDR3 DNA reads as TGTGCCAGCAGCTTACAGGACAGTGCGAAATACGAGCAGTACTTC.

The rearrangement uses TRBV7-2 and TRBJ1-5; TRBD1 might be the D (6 bases). In germline, CDR1 is SGHTA, CDR2 FQGNSA. The CDR3 runs to 15 residues. The ends were cut back, 1 base at V and 6 bases at J, with 13 bases in the middle. Written as DNA, the CDR3 is TGTGCCAGCAGCTTAGAGGTTAGGGGGGGTCAGCCCCAGCATTTT. Encoded protein: CASSLEVRGGQPQHF.

This clone was counted only a few times. This sequence joins TRBV10-1 and TRBJ2-1; 7 nucleotides agree with TRBD2. J was trimmed by 4 bases and V by 3 bases; bases with no gene match: 6. This CDR3 contains 15 residues. The germline V gene encodes CDR1 WNHNN and CDR2 SYGVQD (reference sequence). The CDR3 loop is CASSEGSAGYNEQFF. CDR3 in DNA: TGCGCCAGCAGTGAAGGGTCAGCGGGGTACAATGAGCAGTTCTTC.

This chain connects TRBV1 to TRBJ1-4. TRBV1 is a pseudogene segment. The CDR3 covers 15 residues. CDR3 coding DNA: TGCACCAGCAGCCAAAGGAGGGGACTGAAGAAAAAACTGTTTTTT. Protein sequence: CTSSQRRGLKKKLFF.

The gene calls are TRBV7-8 and TRBJ2-7, with D unresolved. The length of the CDR3 is 14 residues. In germline, CDR1 is SGHVS, CDR2 FQNEAQ. Trimming removed 2 bases from V and 1 base from J, with 9 bases in between. The CDR3 loop is CASSLNRPSYEQYF. CDR3 in DNA: TGTGCCAGCAGCTTAAACAGACCTTCCTACGAGCAGTACTTC.

A single count supports this clone. The chain joins TRBV5-1 to TRBJ1-2, with D maybe TRBD1 (5 bases). V was cut by 1 base and J by 3 bases, with 13 bases left in between. CDR3 length equals 15 residues. Germline-derived CDR1 and CDR2 are SGHRS and YFSETQ. The CDR3 protein is CASSLFWGPDYGYTF. The CDR3 coding sequence is TGCGCCAGCAGCTTGTTTTGGGGCCCGGACTATGGCTACACCTTC.

This chain links TRBV5-1 with TRBJ2-3; D is perhaps TRBD1 (6 bases). The CDR3 is 20 residues long. V lost 1 base and J 5 bases, leaving 29 bases between the germline ends. Germline V gene lookup returns CDR1 SGHRS and CDR2 YFSETQ. The CDR3 is CASSLRGAMRGITLGDTQYF. In nucleotides, the CDR3 is TGCGCCAGCAGCTTGCGGGGCGCTATGAGGGGGATCACGTTGGGAGATACGCAGTATTTT.

The chain links TRBV27 to TRBJ2-3; D gene ambiguous. Between the trimmed V and J ends, which lost 3 bases and 0 bases, there was a span of 7 bases. The germline gives CDR1 MNHEY, CDR2 SMNVEV (reference sequence). CDR3 length equals 14 residues. The CDR3 bases are TGTGCCAGCAGTTTCCGCGTCAGCACAGATACGCAGTATTTT. Amino acid sequence: CASSFRVSTDTQYF.

The chain links TRBV11-2 to TRBJ1-4, with D possibly matching TRBD1 (6 bases). V was cut by 5 bases and J by 8 bases, with 21 bases left in between. The CDR3 is made up of 16 amino acids. Germline assignment: CDR1 SGHAT and CDR2 FQNNGV. The CDR3 DNA follows: TGTGCCAGCAGCCTATCTACGGGGGGCTTAGGCGAAAAACTGTTTTTT. This translates into CASSLSTGGLGEKLFF.

The genes are TRBV7-2 and TRBJ2-1; D possibly corresponds to TRBD2 (5 bases). The V gene lost 6 bases and the J gene lost 9 bases, with 12 bases spanning the gap. The germline CDR1 and CDR2 sequences are SGHTA and FQGNSA. The CDR3 has 12 residues. The CDR3 DNA sequence: TGTGCCAGCAGAGCTAGCTACGGTGAGCAGTTCTTC. Translation gives CASRASYGEQFF.

This clone appeared once. The CDR3 DNA reads as TGTGCCAGCAGTGTGAACGGAGGTAGCAATCAGCCCCAGCATTTT. It translates to CASSVNGGSNQPQHF. This chain uses TRBV6-4 with TRBJ1-5; D call uncertain. CDR1 and CDR2 from the germline V gene are MRHNA and SNTAGT. V was shortened by 4 bases and J by 0 bases, with 10 bases between the two germline ends. The CDR3 is 15 amino acids.

The rearrangement joins TRBV5-4 to TRBJ2-4; weak D call: TRBD2 (8 bases). V was cut by 4 bases and J by 4 bases, with 12 bases left in between. Germline CDR1 reads SGHNT; CDR2 reads YYREEE (reference sequence). This CDR3 spans 14 amino acids. The CDR3 is CASSAGGQKNIQYF. CDR3 bases: TGTGCCAGCAGCGCGGGGGGACAGAAAAACATTCAGTACTTC.

The rearrangement uses TRBV9 and TRBJ2-3; 12 nucleotides align to TRBD2. The V gene's germline CDR1 is SGDLS and CDR2 YYNGEE. The CDR3 totals 21 residues. J lost 0 bases, V lost 3 bases, and 17 bases had no gene match. This CDR3 is CASSGGNGLAGGQVSTDTQYF. Here the CDR3 DNA reads TGTGCCAGCAGCGGCGGCAACGGGCTAGCGGGGGGGCAGGTCAGCACAGATACGCAGTATTTT.

This chain uses TRBV4-1 with TRBJ1-4, with 8 nucleotides matching TRBD1. The CDR3 covers 17 residues. Germline V lookup: CDR1 MGHRA, CDR2 YSYEKL. J was trimmed by 2 bases and V by 4 bases; bases with no gene match: 9. The CDR3 DNA reads TGCGCCAGCAGCCCCCTGACAGGGGTCGAGACTAATGAAAAACTGTTTTTT. Its translation is CASSPLTGVETNEKLFF.

The chain carries TRBV3-1 (or the pseudogene TRBV3-2) and TRBJ1-6; TRBD1 aligns across 8 bases. The germline gives CDR1 LGHDT, CDR2 YNNKEL (reference sequence). The CDR3 loop spans 18 amino acids. Trimming removed 0 bases from V and 6 bases from J; junction bases left unmatched: 10. Written as DNA, the CDR3 is TGTGCCAGCAGCCAAGATAATCACAGGGGGACACGTAATTCACCCCTCCACTTT. It is translated as CASSQDNHRGTRNSPLHF.

V is TRBV27 and J is TRBJ2-7; tentative D call: TRBD1 (7 bases). Germline V gene sequence: CDR1 MNHEY, CDR2 SMNVEV (reference sequence). The CDR3 loop spans 14 amino acids. V was pared by 1 base and J by 2 bases, with 9 bases between. The CDR3 reads CASSLFRGAYEQYF. CDR3 DNA sequence: TGTGCCAGCAGTTTATTCAGGGGGGCCTACGAGCAGTACTTC.

The chain recombines TRBV10-2 with TRBJ2-7, with D perhaps matching TRBD2 (6 bases). Germline assignment: CDR1 WSHSY and CDR2 SAAADI. Trimming stripped 4 bases from V and 6 bases from J, with 7 bases between. CDR3 size: 11 residues. As DNA, the CDR3 is TGCGCCAGCAGTGTCGGGAGCGAGCAGTACTTC. It yields the protein CASSVGSEQYF.

The chain carries TRBV29-1 and TRBJ1-2, with TRBD1 matching over 7 bases. V gave up 0 bases and J gave up 2 bases; unmatched junction bases: 9. The CDR3 is 16 residues long. Germline V gene data show CDR1 as SQVTM and CDR2 as ANQGSEA. The CDR3 here is CSVEEGDRASNYGYTF. The DNA of the CDR3 is TGCAGCGTTGAAGAGGGGGACAGAGCTTCGAACTATGGCTACACCTTC. Using reference TRBV29-1 and TRBJ1-2 for the parts outside the CDR3, the full variable domain is SAVISQKPSRDICQRGTSLTIQCQVDSQVTMMFWYRQQPGQSLTLIATANQGSEATYESGFVIDKFPISRPNLTFSTLTVSNMSPEDSSIYLCSVEEGDRASNYGYTFGSGTRLTVV.

This chain links TRBV7-9 with TRBJ1-1; weak D call: TRBD1 (6 bases). The CDR3 spans 15 residues. Per the germline V gene, CDR1 is SEHNR and CDR2 is FQNEAQ (reference sequence). The V end lost 0 bases, the J end lost 4 bases, and 12 bases lay between the germline ends. For the CDR3, the DNA is TGTGCCAGCAGCTTAGCGGGGGCGGGTGGCACTGAAGCTTTCTTT. Its translation is CASSLAGAGGTEAFF.